The 23 T cell receptor beta chains below all came from one sample that was sequenced in a study of siplizumab effects on memory and regulatory T cells. Their cognate antigens are unknown. The method was immunoSEQ multiplex PCR; TCRdb's version includes in-frame clones alone and lacks a portion of them. The sample records fewer than 8,500 clones, about 38% being singletons. The mixed lymphocyte reaction cells were grown together in coculture at 37°C for six to seven days. The sample comprised CFSE-low (dividing) CD8+ T cells sorted from an allogeneic mixed lymphocyte reaction. The receptors were gathered from a human donor in good health; the cells came from an allogeneic mixed lymphocyte reaction.

This clone came up once. This rearrangement joins TRBV27 to TRBJ2-7, with 12 bases matching TRBD2. V lost 0 bases to trimming and J lost 5 bases; unmatched junction nucleotides: 5. The CDR3 totals 16 residues. Germline V CDR1 and CDR2: MNHEY, SMNVEV (reference sequence). For the CDR3, the DNA is TGTGCCAGCAGTTTATCATTAAGGACTAGCGGGGACGAGCAGTACTTC. Protein product: CASSLSLRTSGDEQYF.

About this clone itself: Only one base separates this from a far larger clonotype, so it likely reflects a read error. This chain links TRBV30 with TRBJ2-7; tentatively, D is TRBD2 (8 bases). The CDR3 is 14 amino acids. V was trimmed by 8 bases and J by 4 bases, leaving 21 bases between them. Germline V gene lookup returns CDR1 GTSNPN and CDR2 SVGIG (reference sequence). The CDR3 spells CASSPGRGPYEQYF. DNA for the CDR3: TGTGCCAGTAGTCCCGGGAGGGGGCCATACGAGCAGTACTTC.

In this sample, this clone turned up a few times. This chain uses TRBV11-2 with TRBJ1-5; D might be TRBD1 (5 bases). The V gene's germline CDR1 is SGHAT and CDR2 FQNNGV. The CDR3 is made up of 15 amino acids. Between the trimmed V and J ends, which lost 5 bases and 4 bases, there was a span of 15 bases. The CDR3: CASSRRQRRNQPQHF. CDR3 DNA sequence: TGTGCCAGCAGCCGGAGACAGCGGCGGAATCAGCCCCAGCATTTT. Complete variable domain (other parts from reference TRBV11-2 and TRBJ1-5): EAGVAQSPRYKIIEKRQSVAFWCNPISGHATLYWYQQILGQGPKLLIQFQNNGVVDDSQLPKDRFSAERLKGVDSTLKIQPAKLEDSAVYLCASSRRQRRNQPQHFGDGTRLSIL.

This clone is categorized as medium-sized (0.01 to 0.1%). The chain uses TRBV7-9 and TRBJ2-7; D not resolved. Trimming left V 5 bases short and J 3 bases short, with 8 bases between. This CDR3 is 12 amino acids long. Germline V gene lookup returns CDR1 SEHNR and CDR2 FQNEAQ (reference sequence). CDR3 residues: CASSPLSYEQYF. In nucleotides, the CDR3 is TGTGCCAGCAGCCCATTAAGCTACGAGCAGTACTTC.

This clone is medium-sized. V usage is TRBV2 and J usage is TRBJ2-2, with D possibly called TRBD1 or TRBD2 (6 bases each). CDR1 SNHLY and CDR2 FYNNEI come from the germline V gene. V was cut by 5 bases and J by 3 bases, with 16 bases left in between. The CDR3 length is 16 residues. CDR3 sequence (DNA): TGTGCCAGCAGTTCGAGGGGGGAGGAGGACACCGGGGAGCTGTTTTTT. Translation gives CASSSRGEEDTGELFF.

The J gene is TRBJ2-2, the V gene TRBV7-8, with D unresolved. V lost 4 bases and J 0 bases, leaving 12 bases between the germline ends. Germline V gene sequence: CDR1 SGHVS, CDR2 FQNEAQ. The CDR3 extends over 16 amino acids. In DNA, the CDR3 is TGTGCCAGCAGCTACCTGGACGGCGCGAACACCGGGGAGCTGTTTTTT. Its protein is CASSYLDGANTGELFF.

The genes are TRBV11-3 and TRBJ2-1; no firm D call. CDR1 is SGHNT and CDR2 is YENEEA in the germline V gene. The CDR3 loop spans 13 amino acids. V shed 5 bases and J shed 2 bases, with 7 bases lying between them. The CDR3 loop reads CASSPDTYNEQFF. The CDR3 nucleotides read TGTGCCAGCAGCCCAGACACCTACAATGAGCAGTTCTTC.

This chain uses TRBV9 with TRBJ2-7, with D tentatively TRBD1 (6 bases). Trimming took off 4 bases at V and 0 bases at J, with 11 bases between the two ends. The length of the CDR3 is 14 residues. From germline, CDR1 is SGDLS and CDR2 YYNGEE. In DNA, the CDR3 is TGTGCCAGCAGCATGGACAGAAGCTCCTACGAGCAGTACTTC. Its protein is CASSMDRSSYEQYF.

This clone was detected ten times or more. The J gene is TRBJ2-6, the V gene TRBV27; a possible D gene is TRBD2 (5 bases). The CDR3 has 16 amino acids. V was pared by 8 bases and J by 0 bases, with 14 bases between. The germline gives CDR1 MNHEY, CDR2 SMNVEV (reference sequence). The CDR3 sequence is CASGHLGSSGANVLTF. CDR3 nucleotide sequence: TGTGCCAGCGGCCATCTTGGGAGCTCTGGGGCCAACGTCCTGACTTTC.

CDR3 nucleotides: TGTGCCAGCAGTTTTCGGTCGGCAGATACGCAGTATTTT. The encoded protein is CASSFRSADTQYF. V is TRBV28 and J is TRBJ2-3; D not resolved. V was trimmed by 3 bases and J by 4 bases, leaving 8 bases between them. The germline gives CDR1 MDHEN, CDR2 SYDVKM. CDR3 length: 13 amino acids.

This clone is classed as medium-sized. The V and J genes are TRBV29-1 and TRBJ2-7; maybe TRBD2 (7 bases). Germline CDR1 is SQVTM and CDR2 is ANQGSEA. CDR3 size: 16 residues. V lost 4 bases and J lost 2, with 21 bases in between. The CDR3 protein is CSVGGGSGPGAYEQYF. The CDR3 DNA sequence: TGCAGCGTTGGCGGGGGTAGCGGCCCAGGGGCCTACGAGCAGTACTTC.

Relative to its sample, this clone is medium-sized. This chain uses TRBV6-5 with TRBJ1-2; tentatively, D is TRBD1 (5 bases). Germline assignment: CDR1 MNHEY and CDR2 SVGAGI. The CDR3 consists of 11 residues. V was clipped by 8 bases and J by 3 bases, with 7 bases between them. CDR3 DNA: TGTGCCAGCGGGGCCGACTATGGCTACACCTTC. Its protein product is CASGADYGYTF.

V gene TRBV21-1 combines with J gene TRBJ1-1. TRBV21-1 is tagged as a pseudogene. CDR3 size: 16 residues. CDR3 DNA sequence: TGTGCCAGCAGTCGACTCTTAGACACAATTCGCACTGAAGCTTTCTTT. It codes for CASSRLLDTIRTEAFF.

A note on this clone: The sample has other DNA sequences that encode this CDR3 too. The J gene is TRBJ2-2, the V gene TRBV29-1; D might be TRBD1 or TRBD2, each matching 5 bases. Per germline, CDR1 SQVTM and CDR2 ANQGSEA. This CDR3 region has 13 residues. V was clipped by 5 bases and J by 5 bases, with 12 bases between them. The CDR3: CSVWDGDTGELFF. The DNA of the CDR3 is TGCAGCGTTTGGGACGGGGATACCGGGGAGCTGTTTTTT.

This clone was seen only a few times. The genes are TRBV2 and TRBJ2-7, with 7 bases fitting TRBD1. The CDR3 totals 18 residues. After removal of 2 bases from V and 2 bases from J, the junction contained 15 bases not matched to a gene. Per the germline V gene, CDR1 is SNHLY and CDR2 is FYNNEI. The DNA for the CDR3 is TGTGCCAGCAGTGAACCACCGGGGACAGCGCAAGGAACCTACGAGCAGTACTTC. Residues: CASSEPPGTAQGTYEQYF. The variable domain in full, completed from reference TRBV2 and TRBJ2-7, reads EPEVTQTPSHQVTQMGQEVILRCVPISNHLYFYWYRQILGQKVEFLVSFYNNEISEKSEIFDDQFSVERPDGSNFTLKIRSTKLEDSAMYFCASSEPPGTAQGTYEQYFGPGTRLTVT.

The chain combines TRBV11-3 with TRBJ2-7, with a tentative D call TRBD1 (5 bases). Germline V gene data show CDR1 as SGHNT and CDR2 as YENEEA. Trimming pared 1 base from V and 1 base from J, leaving 11 bases between. There are 15 residues in the CDR3. The CDR3 spells CASSLGRGGSYEQYF. CDR3 bases: TGTGCCAGCAGCTTAGGAAGGGGTGGGTCCTACGAGCAGTACTTC.

This clone was seen a few times. The V gene is TRBV5-6, the J gene TRBJ1-5, with D tentatively TRBD1 (5 bases). The CDR3 covers 16 residues. Germline V lookup: CDR1 SGHDT, CDR2 YYEEEE. With 4 bases removed from V and 3 bases from J, the gap between germline ends came to 17 bases. The CDR3 sequence: CASSIGTARTNQPQHF. The CDR3 DNA is TGTGCCAGCAGCATAGGGACGGCCCGTACCAATCAGCCCCAGCATTTT.

This clone came up a few times. This chain uses TRBV5-1 with TRBJ2-7, with D hard to call. CDR3 length: 14 residues. CDR1 SGHRS and CDR2 YFSETQ come from the germline V gene. The germline V and J ends were trimmed by 0 bases and 1 base, with 8 bases remaining between them. This CDR3 is CASSLGAVSYEQYF. The CDR3 DNA follows: TGCGCCAGCAGCTTGGGGGCGGTTTCCTACGAGCAGTACTTC.

V and J are TRBV29-1 and TRBJ1-1; the D is unclear. This CDR3 contains 14 residues. With 6 bases removed from V and 1 base from J, the gap between germline ends came to 15 bases. The germline V gene has CDR1 SQVTM and CDR2 ANQGSEA. The CDR3 sequence: CSVPTKGGNTEAFF. As DNA, the CDR3 is TGCAGCGTGCCTACCAAAGGCGGGAACACTGAAGCTTTCTTT.

V usage is TRBV5-4 and J usage is TRBJ1-1; 9 positions agree with TRBD1. J was trimmed by 5 bases and V by 0 bases; bases with no gene match: 2. CDR1 and CDR2 (germline): SGHNT, YYREEE (reference sequence). CDR3 length: 14 residues. Written as DNA, the CDR3 is TGTGCCAGCAGCTTGGACAGGGGGCGTACTGAAGCTTTCTTT. Translated: CASSLDRGRTEAFF. Full variable domain (rest looked up from reference TRBV5-4 and TRBJ1-1): ETGVTQSPTHLIKTRGQQVTLRCSSQSGHNTVSWYQQALGQGPQFIFQYYREEENGRGNFPPRFSGLQFPNYSSELNVNALELDDSALYLCASSLDRGRTEAFFGQGTRLTVV.

The chain uses TRBV11-2 and TRBJ2-5; D not certain. The J call is in doubt because the DNA end fits TRBJ2-7 better. Looked up from germline, CDR1 is SGHAT and CDR2 is FQNNGV. This CDR3 spans 12 amino acids. Written as DNA, the CDR3 is TGTGCCAGCAGCTCAACGCTCTACGAGCAGTACTTC. Residues: CASSSTLYEQYF.

This clone was observed a few times. This chain connects TRBV12-5 to TRBJ2-3; D is unclear. V lost 3 bases and J lost 1, with 8 bases in between. Germline values: CDR1 LGHNT, CDR2 FRNRAP. The CDR3 extends over 14 amino acids. CDR3 in DNA: TGTGCTAGTGGTTTACCGACTCGCACAGATACGCAGTATTTT. Protein: CASGLPTRTDTQYF.

This clone is classed as medium-sized. The genes are TRBV28 and TRBJ2-7; 7 bases agree with TRBD1. Germline values: CDR1 MDHEN, CDR2 SYDVKM. The CDR3 has 16 amino acids. With V trimmed by 1 base and J by 2 bases, 8 bases remained unmatched. CDR3 region: CASSLSSDRVTYEQYF. CDR3 nucleotide sequence: TGTGCCAGCAGTTTATCCTCAGACAGGGTTACCTACGAGCAGTACTTC.